The present entry profiles one TCR beta chain with its context. The data originate from a study of radiation and T cells in renal cell carcinoma. Study overall: Nephrectomy followed 15 Gy stereotactic body radiation by 4 weeks.

The repertoire was sequenced with immunoSEQ multiplex PCR; TCRdb's copy has only in-frame clones and lacks some. Among about 26,000 clones listed, over 70% were seen once. Time point reported: blood 2 weeks post-SBRT. The treatment denotes: 15 Gy SBRT to primary tumor, nephrectomy 4 weeks later. Clear cell pathology was present in this patient's renal cell carcinoma. The germline V and J ends were trimmed by 7 bases and 2 bases, with 11 bases remaining between them. This CDR3 has 14 residues. The germline CDR1 and CDR2 sequences are LNHDA and SQIVND (reference sequence). The specimen comprised blood, sampled from a patient whose treatment included radiotherapy and nephrectomy. The sequence was collected from a man aged 60-69 years with renal cell carcinoma. The V gene is TRBV19, the J gene TRBJ2-2; D is ambiguous. Written as DNA, the CDR3 is TGTGCCAGTAAGACCTCACGAAACACCGGGGAGCTGTTTTTT. It yields the protein CASKTSRNTGELFF.